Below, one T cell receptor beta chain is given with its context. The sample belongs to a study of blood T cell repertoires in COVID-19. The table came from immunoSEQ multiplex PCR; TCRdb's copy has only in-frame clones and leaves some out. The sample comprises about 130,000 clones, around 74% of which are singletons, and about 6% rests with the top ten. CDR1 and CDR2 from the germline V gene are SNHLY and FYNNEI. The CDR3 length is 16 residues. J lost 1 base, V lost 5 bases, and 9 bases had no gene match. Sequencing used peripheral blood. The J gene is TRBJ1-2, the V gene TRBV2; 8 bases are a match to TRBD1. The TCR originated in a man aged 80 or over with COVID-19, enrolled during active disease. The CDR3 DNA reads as TGTGCCAGCAGTCGGGACAGGTCCACCCATAACTATGGCTACACCTTC. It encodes CASSRDRSTHNYGYTF.